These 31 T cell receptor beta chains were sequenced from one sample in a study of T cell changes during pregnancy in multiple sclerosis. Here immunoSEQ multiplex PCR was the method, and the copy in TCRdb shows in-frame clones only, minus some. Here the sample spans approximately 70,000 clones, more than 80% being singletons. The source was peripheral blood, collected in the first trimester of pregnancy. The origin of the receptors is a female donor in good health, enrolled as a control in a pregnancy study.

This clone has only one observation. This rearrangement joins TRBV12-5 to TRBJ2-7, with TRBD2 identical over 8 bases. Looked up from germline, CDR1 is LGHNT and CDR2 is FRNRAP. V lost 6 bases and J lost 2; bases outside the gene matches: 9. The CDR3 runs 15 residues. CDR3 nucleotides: TGTGCTAGTGGCCCCCACGGCGGGGGGACCTACGAGCAGTACTTC. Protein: CASGPHGGGTYEQYF.

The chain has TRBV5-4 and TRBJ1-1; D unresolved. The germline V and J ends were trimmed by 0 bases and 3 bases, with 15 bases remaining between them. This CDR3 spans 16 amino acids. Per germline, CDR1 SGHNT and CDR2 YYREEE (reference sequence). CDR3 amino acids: CASSLAGDESHTEAFF. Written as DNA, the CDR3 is TGTGCCAGCAGCTTGGCCGGGGATGAAAGCCACACTGAAGCTTTCTTT.

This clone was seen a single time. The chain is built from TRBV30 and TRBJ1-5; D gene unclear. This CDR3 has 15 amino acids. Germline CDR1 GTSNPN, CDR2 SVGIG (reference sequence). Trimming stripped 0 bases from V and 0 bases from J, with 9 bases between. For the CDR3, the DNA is TGTGCCTGGAGTGTCGCCGAGTTTAGCAATCAGCCCCAGCATTTT. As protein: CAWSVAEFSNQPQHF.

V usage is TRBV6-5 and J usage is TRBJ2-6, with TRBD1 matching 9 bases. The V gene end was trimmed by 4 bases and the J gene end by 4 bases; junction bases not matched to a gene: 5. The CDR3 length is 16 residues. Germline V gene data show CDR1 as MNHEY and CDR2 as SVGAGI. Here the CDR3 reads CASSLQGANGANVLTF. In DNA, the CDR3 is TGTGCCAGCAGTTTACAGGGGGCGAACGGGGCCAACGTCCTGACTTTC.

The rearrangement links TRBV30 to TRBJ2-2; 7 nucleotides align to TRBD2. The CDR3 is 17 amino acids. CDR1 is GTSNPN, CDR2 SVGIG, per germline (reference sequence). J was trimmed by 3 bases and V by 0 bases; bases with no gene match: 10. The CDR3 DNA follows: TGTGCCTGGAGTGTACTAGCGCCCAATCCCTACACCGGGGAGCTGTTTTTT. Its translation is CAWSVLAPNPYTGELFF.

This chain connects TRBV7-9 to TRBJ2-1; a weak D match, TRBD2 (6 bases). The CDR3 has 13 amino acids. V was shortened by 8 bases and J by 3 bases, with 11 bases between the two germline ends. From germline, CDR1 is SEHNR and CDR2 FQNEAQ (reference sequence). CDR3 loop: CASPRGNYNEQFF. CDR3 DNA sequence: TGTGCCAGCCCCCGGGGGAACTACAATGAGCAGTTCTTC.

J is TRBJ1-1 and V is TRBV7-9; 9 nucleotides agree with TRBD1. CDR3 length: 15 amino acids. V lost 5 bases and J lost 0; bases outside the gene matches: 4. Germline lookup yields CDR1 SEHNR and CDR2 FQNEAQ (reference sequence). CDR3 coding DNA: TGTGCCAGCAGCCAGGGACAGGGAATGAACACTGAAGCTTTCTTT. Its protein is CASSQGQGMNTEAFF. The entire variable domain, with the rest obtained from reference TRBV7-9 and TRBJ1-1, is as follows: DTGVSQNPRHKITKRGQNVTFRCDPISEHNRLYWYRQTLGQGPEFLTYFQNEAQLEKSRLLSDRFSAERPKGSFSTLEIQRTEQGDSAMYLCASSQGQGMNTEAFFGQGTRLTVV.

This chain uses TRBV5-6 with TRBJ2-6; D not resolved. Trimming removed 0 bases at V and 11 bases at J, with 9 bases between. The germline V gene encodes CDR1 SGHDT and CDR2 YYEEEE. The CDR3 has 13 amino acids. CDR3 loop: CASSLVSSDVLTF. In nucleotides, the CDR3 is TGTGCCAGCAGCTTGGTGTCCTCCGACGTCCTGACTTTC.

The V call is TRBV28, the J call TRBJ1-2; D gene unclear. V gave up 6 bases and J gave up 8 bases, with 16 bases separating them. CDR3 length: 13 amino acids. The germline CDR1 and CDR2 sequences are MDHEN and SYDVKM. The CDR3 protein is CASSSTLVLGYTF. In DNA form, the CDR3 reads TGTGCCAGCAGCTCGACCCTAGTACTAGGCTACACCTTC.

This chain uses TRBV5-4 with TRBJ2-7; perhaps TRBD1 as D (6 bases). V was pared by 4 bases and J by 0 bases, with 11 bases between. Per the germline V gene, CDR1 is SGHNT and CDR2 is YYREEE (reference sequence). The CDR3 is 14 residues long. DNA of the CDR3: TGTGCCAGCAGCGGAAGGGACAACTCCTACGAGCAGTACTTC. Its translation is CASSGRDNSYEQYF.

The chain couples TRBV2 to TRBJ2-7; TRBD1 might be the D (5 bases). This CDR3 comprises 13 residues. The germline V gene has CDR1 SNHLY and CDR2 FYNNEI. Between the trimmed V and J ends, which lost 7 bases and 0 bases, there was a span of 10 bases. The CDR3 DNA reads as TGTGCCAGCAAGGGGATCCCCTCCTACGAGCAGTACTTC. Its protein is CASKGIPSYEQYF.

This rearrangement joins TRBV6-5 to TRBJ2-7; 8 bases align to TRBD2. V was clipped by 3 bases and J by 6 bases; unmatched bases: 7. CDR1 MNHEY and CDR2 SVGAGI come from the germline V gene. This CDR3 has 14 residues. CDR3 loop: CASSYAREAGEQYF. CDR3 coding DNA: TGTGCCAGCAGTTATGCGCGGGAGGCTGGCGAGCAGTACTTC.

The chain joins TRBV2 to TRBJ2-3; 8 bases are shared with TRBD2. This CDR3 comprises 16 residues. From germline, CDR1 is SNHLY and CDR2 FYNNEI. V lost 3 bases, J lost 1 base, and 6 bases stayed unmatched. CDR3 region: CASSDRGGRGTDTQYF. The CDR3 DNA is TGTGCCAGCAGTGATCGGGGGGGTAGGGGCACAGATACGCAGTATTTT.

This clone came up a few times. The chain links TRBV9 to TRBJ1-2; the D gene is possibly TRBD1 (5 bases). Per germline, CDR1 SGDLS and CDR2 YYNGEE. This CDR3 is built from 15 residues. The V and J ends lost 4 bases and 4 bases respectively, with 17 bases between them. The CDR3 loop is CASSPSATDPYGYTF. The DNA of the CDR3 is TGTGCCAGCAGCCCTTCCGCGACAGACCCCTATGGCTACACCTTC.

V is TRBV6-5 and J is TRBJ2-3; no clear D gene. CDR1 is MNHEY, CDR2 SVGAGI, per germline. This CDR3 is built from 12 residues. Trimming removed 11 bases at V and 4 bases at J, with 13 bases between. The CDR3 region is CAVVAPPDTQYF. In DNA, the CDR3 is TGTGCCGTCGTCGCGCCCCCAGATACGCAGTATTTT.

As DNA, the CDR3 is TGTGCCAGCAGTCCCTGGCGGGGATCGAGCACAGATACGCAGTATTTT. Translated, it gives CASSPWRGSSTDTQYF. The genes are TRBV7-2 and TRBJ2-3; a possible D gene is TRBD2 (6 bases). From germline, CDR1 is SGHTA and CDR2 FQGNSA. The CDR3 extends over 16 amino acids. Trimming cost V 6 bases and J 0 bases, with 16 bases left between them.

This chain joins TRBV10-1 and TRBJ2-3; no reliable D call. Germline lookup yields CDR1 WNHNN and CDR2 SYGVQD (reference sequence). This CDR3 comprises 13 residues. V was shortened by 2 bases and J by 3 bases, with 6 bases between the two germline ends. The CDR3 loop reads CASSEQATDTQYF. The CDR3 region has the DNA TGCGCCAGCAGTGAGCAGGCAACAGATACGCAGTATTTT.

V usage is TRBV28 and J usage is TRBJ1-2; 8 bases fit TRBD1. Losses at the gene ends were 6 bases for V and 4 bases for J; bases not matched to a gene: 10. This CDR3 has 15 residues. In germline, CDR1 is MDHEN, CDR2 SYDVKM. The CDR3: CASRGGQAVVYGYTF. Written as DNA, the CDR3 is TGTGCCAGCAGGGGGGGACAGGCAGTCGTCTATGGCTACACCTTC.

The CDR3: CASSIGGRETQYF. CDR3 sequence (DNA): TGTGCCAGTAGTATAGGTGGCAGAGAGACCCAGTACTTC. J is TRBJ2-5 and V is TRBV19; D unclear. The CDR3 totals 13 residues. V gave up 1 base and J gave up 4 bases, with 7 bases separating them. CDR1 and CDR2 from the germline V gene are LNHDA and SQIVND (reference sequence).

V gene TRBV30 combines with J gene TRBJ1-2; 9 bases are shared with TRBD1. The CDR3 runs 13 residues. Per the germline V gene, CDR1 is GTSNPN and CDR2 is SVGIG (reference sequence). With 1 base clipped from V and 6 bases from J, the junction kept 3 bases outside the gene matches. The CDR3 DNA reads TGTGCCTGGAGTGACCGGGACAGGGATGGCTACACCTTC. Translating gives CAWSDRDRDGYTF. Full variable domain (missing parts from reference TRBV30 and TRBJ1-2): SQTIHQWPATLVQPVGSPLSLECTVEGTSNPNLYWYRQAAGRGLQLLFYSVGIGQISSEVPQNLSASRPQDRQFILSSKKLLLSDSGFYLCAWSDRDRDGYTFGSGTRLTVV.

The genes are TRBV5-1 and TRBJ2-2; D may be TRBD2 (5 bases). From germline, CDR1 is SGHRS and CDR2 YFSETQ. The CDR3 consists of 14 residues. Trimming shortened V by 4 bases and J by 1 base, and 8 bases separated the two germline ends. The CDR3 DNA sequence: TGCGCCAGCAGCGGAGGAGGGAACACCGGGGAGCTGTTTTTT. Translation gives CASSGGGNTGELFF.

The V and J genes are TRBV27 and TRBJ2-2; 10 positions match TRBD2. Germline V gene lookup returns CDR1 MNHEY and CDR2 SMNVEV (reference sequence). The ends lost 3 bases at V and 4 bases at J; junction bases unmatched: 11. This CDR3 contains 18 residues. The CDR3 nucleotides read TGTGCCAGCAGTTTCCCCCCTCTAGCGGGAGTGGTCACCGGGGAGCTGTTTTTT. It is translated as CASSFPPLAGVVTGELFF.

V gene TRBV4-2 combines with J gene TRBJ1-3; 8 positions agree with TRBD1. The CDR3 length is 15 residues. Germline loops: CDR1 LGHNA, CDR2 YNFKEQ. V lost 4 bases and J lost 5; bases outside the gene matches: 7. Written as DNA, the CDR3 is TGTGCCAGCAGCCCAGGACAGGGTGATCGAAACACCATATATTTT. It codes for CASSPGQGDRNTIYF.

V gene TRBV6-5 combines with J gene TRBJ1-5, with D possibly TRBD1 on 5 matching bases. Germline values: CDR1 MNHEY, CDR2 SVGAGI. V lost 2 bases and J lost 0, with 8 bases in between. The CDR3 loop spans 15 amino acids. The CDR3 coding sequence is TGTGCCAGCAGTTACGGGGGGGATAGCAATCAGCCCCAGCATTTT. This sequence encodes CASSYGGDSNQPQHF.

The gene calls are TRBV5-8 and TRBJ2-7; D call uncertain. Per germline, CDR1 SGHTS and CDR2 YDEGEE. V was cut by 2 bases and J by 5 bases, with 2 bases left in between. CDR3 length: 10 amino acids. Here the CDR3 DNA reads TGTGCCAGCAGCTTCGACGAGCAGTACTTC. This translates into CASSFDEQYF.

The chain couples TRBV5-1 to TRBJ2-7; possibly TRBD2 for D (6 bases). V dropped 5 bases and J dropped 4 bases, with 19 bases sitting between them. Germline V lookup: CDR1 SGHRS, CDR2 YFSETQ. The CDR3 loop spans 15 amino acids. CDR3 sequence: CASRSLAGTEYEQYF. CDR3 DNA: TGCGCCAGCAGGTCACTCGCCGGGACTGAGTACGAGCAGTACTTC.

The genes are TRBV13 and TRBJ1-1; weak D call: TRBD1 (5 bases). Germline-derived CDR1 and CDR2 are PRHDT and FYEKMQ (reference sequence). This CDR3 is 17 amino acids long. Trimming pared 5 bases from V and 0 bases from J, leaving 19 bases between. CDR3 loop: CASSERQSLKMNTEAFF. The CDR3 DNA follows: TGTGCCAGCAGCGAGAGACAGAGTTTGAAAATGAACACTGAAGCTTTCTTT.

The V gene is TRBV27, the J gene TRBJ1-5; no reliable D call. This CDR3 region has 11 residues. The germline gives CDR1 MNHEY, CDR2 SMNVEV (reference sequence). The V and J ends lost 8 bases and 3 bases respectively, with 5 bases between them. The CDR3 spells CASGPNQPQHF. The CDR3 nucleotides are TGTGCCAGCGGCCCCAATCAGCCCCAGCATTTT.

The CDR3 region has the DNA TGTGCCAGCAGCTTGGCCTCGACCCAGTACTTC. Amino acids: CASSLASTQYF. The genes are TRBV5-6 and TRBJ2-5; D not certain. The CDR3 totals 11 residues. Germline loops: CDR1 SGHDT, CDR2 YYEEEE. Trimming cost V 0 bases and J 7 bases, with 4 bases left between them.

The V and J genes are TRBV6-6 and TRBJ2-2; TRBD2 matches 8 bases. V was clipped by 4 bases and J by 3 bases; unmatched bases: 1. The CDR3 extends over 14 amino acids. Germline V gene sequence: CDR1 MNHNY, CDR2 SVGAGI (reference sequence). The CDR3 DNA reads TGTGCCAGCAGTTTAGCGGGGCACACCGGGGAGCTGTTTTTT. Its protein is CASSLAGHTGELFF.

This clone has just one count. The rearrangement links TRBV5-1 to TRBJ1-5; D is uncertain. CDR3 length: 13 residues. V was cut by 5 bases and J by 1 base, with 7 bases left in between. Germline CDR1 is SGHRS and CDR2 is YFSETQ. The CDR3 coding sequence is TGCGCCAGCAGGGCAGGAAGCAATCAGCCCCAGCATTTT. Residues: CASRAGSNQPQHF.